These 15 T cell receptor beta chains share one sample of origin, sequenced in a study of blood T cell repertoires in COVID-19. Profiled with immunoSEQ multiplex PCR; TCRdb holds only in-frame clones, not every one. The sample has roughly 170,000 clones; about 86% are singletons. Sequencing was done on a sample of peripheral blood. The receptors shown here come from a young woman who had recovered from COVID-19.

For the CDR3, the DNA is TGTGCCAGCTCCGGGACAGGGGAGGGTCAGCCCCAGCATTTT. Its protein product is CASSGTGEGQPQHF. The rearrangement joins TRBV6-5 to TRBJ1-5; 10 bases match TRBD1. CDR1 is MNHEY and CDR2 is SVGAGI in the germline V gene. The CDR3 contains 14 residues. J gave up 6 bases and V 8 bases, and 7 bases lay outside the gene matches.

This chain links TRBV24-1 with TRBJ1-1; D is unresolved. Per the germline V gene, CDR1 is KGHDR and CDR2 is SFDVKD. The CDR3 has 12 amino acids. The V gene lost 7 bases and the J gene lost 5 bases, with 10 bases spanning the gap. CDR3 DNA sequence: TGTGCCACCAGCGCTTCGGGAACTGAAGCTTTCTTT. Protein product: CATSASGTEAFF.

J is TRBJ2-7 and V is TRBV7-6, with D perhaps TRBD1 (6 bases). Trimming removed 1 base from V and 3 bases from J, with 19 bases in between. CDR3 length: 17 amino acids. Germline V gene sequence: CDR1 SGHVS, CDR2 FNYEAQ. CDR3 DNA: TGTGCCAGCAGCTTAGAACAGGGTGAATTATACAACTACGAGCAGTACTTC. The encoded protein is CASSLEQGELYNYEQYF.

This rearrangement joins TRBV5-1 to TRBJ1-6; 10 bases align to TRBD1. Per the germline V gene, CDR1 is SGHRS and CDR2 is YFSETQ. V lost 4 bases, J lost 9 bases, and 13 bases stayed unmatched. The CDR3 runs to 17 residues. The CDR3: CASSKTPGTGVGSPLHF. In DNA form, the CDR3 reads TGCGCCAGCAGCAAAACCCCGGGGACAGGGGTTGGTTCACCCCTCCACTTT. The variable domain in full, with the rest retrieved from reference TRBV5-1 and TRBJ1-6, is KAGVTQTPRYLIKTRGQQVTLSCSPISGHRSVSWYQQTPGQGLQFLFEYFSETQRNKGNFPGRFSGRQFSNSRSEMNVSTLELGDSALYLCASSKTPGTGVGSPLHFGNGTRLTVT.

This rearrangement joins TRBV18 to TRBJ1-1; no clear D gene. Germline loops: CDR1 KGHSH, CDR2 LQKENI. This CDR3 comprises 17 residues. V shed 0 bases and J shed 2 bases, with 16 bases lying between them. The CDR3 here is CASSPPRLQEPNTEAFF. The CDR3 DNA reads TGTGCCAGCTCACCACCTAGGCTCCAGGAACCTAACACTGAAGCTTTCTTT.

CDR3 in DNA: TGCGCCAGCAGCCCCGACAGGGCGAACACCGGGGAGCTGTTTTTT. It is translated as CASSPDRANTGELFF. The V gene is TRBV4-3, the J gene TRBJ2-2, with 7 bases lining up with TRBD1. Trimming removed 4 bases from V and 0 bases from J; junction bases left unmatched: 2. CDR1 and CDR2 from the germline V gene are LGHNA and YSLEER. The CDR3 has 15 residues.

The CDR3 nucleotides read TGTGCCAGCAGTGAACTCGGGACAGCATACGAGCAGTACTTC. As protein: CASSELGTAYEQYF. The V call is TRBV6-1, the J call TRBJ2-7, with 7 bases fitting TRBD1. This CDR3 spans 14 amino acids. Germline CDR1 and CDR2: MNHNS and SASEGT. Trimming took 2 bases from V and 4 from J; bases not matched to a gene: 5.

This clone has a single count. This chain connects TRBV7-2 to TRBJ2-6; D not resolved. This CDR3 spans 14 amino acids. V was pared by 7 bases and J by 0 bases, with 7 bases between. Looked up from germline, CDR1 is SGHTA and CDR2 is FQGNSA. CDR3 amino acids: CASTHLSGANVLTF. DNA of the CDR3: TGTGCCAGCACACACCTCTCTGGGGCCAACGTCCTGACTTTC.

The rearrangement joins TRBV4-1 to TRBJ2-2, with 12 bases fitting TRBD2. The CDR3 has 17 amino acids. The V gene's germline CDR1 is MGHRA and CDR2 YSYEKL. After removal of 6 bases from V and 1 base from J, the junction contained 6 bases not matched to a gene. The CDR3, as DNA: TGCGCCAGCAGTCCACTGACTAGCGGGGGGAACACCGGGGAGCTGTTTTTT. As protein: CASSPLTSGGNTGELFF.

The chain is built from TRBV28 and TRBJ2-1, with D uncertain. V was clipped by 8 bases and J by 3 bases, with 5 bases between them. CDR3 size: 11 residues. Germline V gene lookup returns CDR1 MDHEN and CDR2 SYDVKM. CDR3 nucleotide sequence: TGTGCCAGCTCCCTCTACAATGAGCAGTTCTTC. Protein sequence: CASSLYNEQFF. Combining the CDR3 with reference TRBV28 and TRBJ2-1 gives the whole variable domain DVKVTQSSRYLVKRTGEKVFLECVQDMDHENMFWYRQDPGLGLRLIYFSYDVKMKEKGDIPEGYSVSREKKERFSLILESASTNQTSMYLCASSLYNEQFFGPGTRLTVL.

This chain joins TRBV4-1 and TRBJ2-5; possibly TRBD1 for D (6 bases). The CDR3 length is 16 residues. Trimming removed 2 bases at V and 4 bases at J, with 17 bases between. In germline, CDR1 is MGHRA, CDR2 YSYEKL. For the CDR3, the DNA is TGCGCCAGCAGCCAATATTGGGAACAGGGTCGAGAGACCCAGTACTTC. Its protein is CASSQYWEQGRETQYF.

The chain recombines TRBV2 with TRBJ1-3; D may be TRBD1 (6 bases). Germline CDR1 SNHLY, CDR2 FYNNEI. V was pared by 9 bases and J by 3 bases, with 9 bases between. The CDR3 length is 12 residues. CDR3: CARRQDGNTIYF. The CDR3 nucleotides are TGTGCCAGAAGACAGGATGGAAACACCATATATTTT.

This rearrangement joins TRBV7-9 to TRBJ2-2; the D is unclear. Per the germline V gene, CDR1 is SEHNR and CDR2 is FQNEAQ (reference sequence). V lost 5 bases, J lost 1 base, and 8 bases lay in between. This CDR3 is 14 amino acids long. The CDR3 here is CASSVTENTGELFF. The CDR3 nucleotides read TGTGCCAGCAGCGTAACAGAGAACACCGGGGAGCTGTTTTTT.

V is TRBV27 and J is TRBJ1-5, with 9 positions matching TRBD1. After removal of 5 bases from V and 4 bases from J, the junction contained 6 bases not matched to a gene. This CDR3 contains 15 residues. Germline CDR1 reads MNHEY; CDR2 reads SMNVEV (reference sequence). CDR3 nucleotide sequence: TGTGCCAGCAGTCTTGGGACAGGGCCGAATCAGCCCCAGCATTTT. As protein: CASSLGTGPNQPQHF.

This clone showed up just once. CDR3 DNA: TGTGCCAGCAGTTTACGGCCAGGCTACGAGCAGTACTTC. It encodes CASSLRPGYEQYF. The V and J genes are TRBV12-3 or TRBV12-4 and TRBJ2-7; D is unclear. V was clipped by 2 bases and J by 3 bases, with 8 bases between them. CDR3 length equals 13 residues.